Presented here are 15 T cell receptor beta chains from one specimen sequenced in a study of cytomegalovirus exposure and HLA in healthy donors. The PCR used 60 Vbeta and 13 Jbeta primers. This table comes from immunoSEQ multiplex PCR, and its TCRdb copy is limited to in-frame clones, with some not included. The table includes 160,000 or so clones, more than 65% detected once. Sequencing was carried out using PBMCs. The receptors were gathered from a man over 45 in good health and CMV-seropositive.

V gene TRBV4-2 combines with J gene TRBJ2-2; D perhaps matches TRBD1 (6 bases). The CDR3 has 15 residues. Trimming removed 0 bases at V and 5 bases at J, with 10 bases between. Per germline, CDR1 LGHNA and CDR2 YNFKEQ. CDR3 DNA sequence: TGTGCCAGCAGCCAAGAGCGGACAGATACCGGGGAGCTGTTTTTT. Its translation: CASSQERTDTGELFF.

This chain uses TRBV29-1 with TRBJ1-3; D may be TRBD1 (6 bases). The length of the CDR3 is 13 residues. Germline V gene sequence: CDR1 SQVTM, CDR2 ANQGSEA. V lost 4 bases and J lost 3, with 10 bases in between. This CDR3 is CSVGGQGGNTIYF. The CDR3 nucleotides are TGCAGCGTTGGGGGGCAAGGTGGAAACACCATATATTTT. The variable domain in full, completed from reference TRBV29-1 and TRBJ1-3, reads SAVISQKPSRDICQRGTSLTIQCQVDSQVTMMFWYRQQPGQSLTLIATANQGSEATYESGFVIDKFPISRPNLTFSTLTVSNMSPEDSSIYLCSVGGQGGNTIYFGEGSWLTVV.

V gene TRBV5-1 combines with J gene TRBJ1-6; the match to TRBD1 covers 8 bases. CDR1 and CDR2 from the germline V gene are SGHRS and YFSETQ. The CDR3 consists of 15 residues. Germline trimming cut 2 bases from V and 9 bases from J; bases unmatched to any gene: 7. The CDR3 DNA reads as TGCGCCAGCAGCTTCGGACAGGGAGTTACTTCACCCCTCCACTTT. Translation: CASSFGQGVTSPLHF.

This clone was counted a few times. The chain couples TRBV11-2 to TRBJ2-6; possible D gene TRBD2, 6 bases. The V gene lost 0 bases and the J gene lost 4 bases, with 10 bases spanning the gap. Germline V gives CDR1 SGHAT, CDR2 FQNNGV. The CDR3 spans 16 residues. CDR3 nucleotide sequence: TGTGCCAGCAGCTTAGATGGCGGGGCGGGGGCCAACGTCCTGACTTTC. It encodes CASSLDGGAGANVLTF.

The chain employs TRBV9 and TRBJ1-2; maybe TRBD1 (5 bases). Germline-derived CDR1 and CDR2 are SGDLS and YYNGEE. Trimming took off 0 bases at V and 5 bases at J, with 14 bases between the two ends. CDR3 length equals 15 residues. The CDR3 loop reads CASSVDSRGGYGYTF. CDR3 DNA: TGTGCCAGCAGCGTAGATTCGCGGGGGGGATATGGCTACACCTTC.

With respect to this clone: This CDR3 is also generated by other DNA sequences in the sample. The chain joins TRBV6-4 to TRBJ2-3; 8 positions match TRBD1. The ends lost 3 bases at V and 3 bases at J; junction bases unmatched: 5. The germline gives CDR1 MRHNA, CDR2 SNTAGT. This CDR3 comprises 15 residues. The CDR3 DNA is TGTGCCAGCAGTGATCAGGGGGCGAGGACAGATACGCAGTATTTT. It encodes CASSDQGARTDTQYF.

The chain joins TRBV6-5 to TRBJ2-5; D may be TRBD2 (6 bases). Per the germline V gene, CDR1 is MNHEY and CDR2 is SVGAGI. V lost 0 bases and J 5 bases, leaving 10 bases between the germline ends. The CDR3 loop spans 14 amino acids. CDR3 coding DNA: TGTGCCAGCAGTTACTCGGGGGGTGGGGAGACCCAGTACTTC. It encodes CASSYSGGGETQYF.

The chain recombines TRBV5-1 with TRBJ2-2; D is unclear. Germline values: CDR1 SGHRS, CDR2 YFSETQ. V was trimmed by 2 bases and J by 4 bases, leaving 6 bases between them. There are 13 residues in the CDR3. CDR3 DNA sequence: TGCGCCAGCAGCTTACCAGGCACCGGGGAGCTGTTTTTT. Encoded protein: CASSLPGTGELFF.

V usage is TRBV9 and J usage is TRBJ2-1; 7 bases match TRBD2. There are 15 residues in the CDR3. Per the germline V gene, CDR1 is SGDLS and CDR2 is YYNGEE. Unmatched junction bases numbered 8, after V lost 6 bases and J lost 2 bases. The CDR3 nucleotides are TGTGCCAGCACTCTCGGGGGGTGGCCCTACAATGAGCAGTTCTTC. It codes for CASTLGGWPYNEQFF.

This sequence joins TRBV10-2 and TRBJ2-4; 8 bases align to TRBD2. V lost 3 bases to trimming and J lost 8 bases; unmatched junction nucleotides: 6. CDR1 and CDR2 from the germline V gene are WSHSY and SAAADI. The CDR3 totals 14 residues. CDR3 residues: CASSDSGGRDIQYF. DNA of the CDR3: TGCGCCAGCAGTGACAGCGGGGGAAGAGACATTCAGTACTTC.

The chain uses TRBV19 and TRBJ2-1; no definite D call. V lost 11 bases to trimming and J lost 6 bases, with 17 bases between them. The CDR3 sequence is 13 residues long. Germline CDR1 LNHDA, CDR2 SQIVND (reference sequence). The CDR3 protein is CAAGPHATNEQFF. DNA of the CDR3: TGTGCCGCAGGCCCCCACGCGACCAATGAGCAGTTCTTC. Together with reference TRBV19 and TRBJ2-1, the CDR3 gives the full variable domain: DGGITQSPKYLFRKEGQNVTLSCEQNLNHDAMYWYRQDPGQGLRLIYYSQIVNDFQKGDIAEGYSVSREKKESFPLTVTSAQKNPTAFYLCAAGPHATNEQFFGPGTRLTVL.

The rearrangement joins TRBV19 to TRBJ1-1; perhaps TRBD1 as D (5 bases). V lost 8 bases and J lost 3, with 16 bases in between. CDR1 LNHDA and CDR2 SQIVND come from the germline V gene (reference sequence). There are 14 residues in the CDR3. CDR3 coding DNA: TGTGCCAGTGTATGGGGGGGAGCGGACACTGAAGCTTTCTTT. This sequence encodes CASVWGGADTEAFF.

In DNA form, the CDR3 reads TGTGCCAGCAGCTCCCTTGGGGGGGCCGGGGCAGATACGCAGTATTTT. Protein sequence: CASSSLGGAGADTQYF. The J gene is TRBJ2-3, the V gene TRBV11-2, with D possibly TRBD2 on 7 matching bases. This CDR3 is built from 16 residues. In germline, CDR1 is SGHAT, CDR2 FQNNGV. The V gene lost 4 bases and the J gene lost 4 bases, with 18 bases spanning the gap.

V and J are TRBV4-2 and TRBJ1-3; 8 bases line up with TRBD1. The CDR3 spans 18 residues. J was trimmed by 1 base and V by 3 bases; bases with no gene match: 11. Germline V gene lookup returns CDR1 LGHNA and CDR2 YNFKEQ. Here the CDR3 DNA reads TGTGCCAGCAGCCAGGGCCTGAGGACAGGGTCATCTGGAAACACCATATATTTT. Protein product: CASSQGLRTGSSGNTIYF.

This chain links TRBV18 with TRBJ1-6; 9 positions agree with TRBD1. The CDR3 sequence is 16 residues long. Germline values: CDR1 KGHSH, CDR2 LQKENI. Losses at the gene ends were 5 bases for V and 9 bases for J; bases not matched to a gene: 11. The CDR3 DNA reads TGTGCCAGCTCAAGACAAACGGGACAGGGTGGTTCACCCCTCCACTTT. Amino acid sequence: CASSRQTGQGGSPLHF.